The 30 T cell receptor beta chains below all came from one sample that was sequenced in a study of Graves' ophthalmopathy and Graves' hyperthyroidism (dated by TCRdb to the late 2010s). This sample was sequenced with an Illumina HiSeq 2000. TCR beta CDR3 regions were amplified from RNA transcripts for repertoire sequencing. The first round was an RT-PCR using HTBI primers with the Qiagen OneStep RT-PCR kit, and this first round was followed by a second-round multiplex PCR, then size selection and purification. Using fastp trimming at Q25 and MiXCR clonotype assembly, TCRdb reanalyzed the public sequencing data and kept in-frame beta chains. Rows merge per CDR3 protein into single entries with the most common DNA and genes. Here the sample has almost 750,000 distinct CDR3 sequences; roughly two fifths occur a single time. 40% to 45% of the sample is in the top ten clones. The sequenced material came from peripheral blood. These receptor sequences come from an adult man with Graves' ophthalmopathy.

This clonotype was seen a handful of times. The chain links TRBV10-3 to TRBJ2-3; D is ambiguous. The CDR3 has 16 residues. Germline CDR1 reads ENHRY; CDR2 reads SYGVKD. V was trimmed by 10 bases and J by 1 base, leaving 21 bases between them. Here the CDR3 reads CATPRCLCRGTDTQYF. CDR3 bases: TGTGCCACCCCCAGATGCCTATGTAGGGGCACAGATACGCAGTATTTT.

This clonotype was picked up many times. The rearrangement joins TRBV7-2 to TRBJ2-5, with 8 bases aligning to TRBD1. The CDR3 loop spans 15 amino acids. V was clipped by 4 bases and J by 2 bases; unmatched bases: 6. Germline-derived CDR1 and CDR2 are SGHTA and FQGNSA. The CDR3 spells CASSSGQGKQETQYF. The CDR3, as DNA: TGTGCCAGCAGCTCCGGACAGGGAAAGCAAGAGACCCAGTACTTC.

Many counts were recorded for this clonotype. The CDR3 nucleotides are TGTGCCACCAGTGATCCACCGGGACAGGCAGATGAAAAACTGTTTTTT. It yields the protein CATSDPPGQADEKLFF. The J gene is TRBJ1-4, the V gene TRBV24-1; 8 nucleotides agree with TRBD1. Germline CDR1 reads KGHDR; CDR2 reads SFDVKD. This CDR3 comprises 16 residues. With V trimmed by 3 bases and J by 6 bases, 8 bases remained unmatched.

The CDR3 bases are TGCGCCAGCAGCCAAACCGGGACAGGTCAAAACACCATATATTTT. Translating it yields CASSQTGTGQNTIYF. The J gene is TRBJ1-3, the V gene TRBV4-3, with TRBD1 matching over 8 bases. CDR3 length: 15 residues. Germline CDR1 LGHNA, CDR2 YSLEER. Trimming took 2 bases from V and 6 from J; bases not matched to a gene: 6.

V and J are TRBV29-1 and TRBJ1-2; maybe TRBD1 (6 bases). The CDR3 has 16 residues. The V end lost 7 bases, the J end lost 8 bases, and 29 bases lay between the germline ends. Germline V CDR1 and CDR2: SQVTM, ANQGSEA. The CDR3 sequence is CSAHPARDTGGVGYTF. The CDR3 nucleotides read TGCAGCGCCCATCCCGCCCGGGACACCGGAGGGGTCGGCTACACCTTC.

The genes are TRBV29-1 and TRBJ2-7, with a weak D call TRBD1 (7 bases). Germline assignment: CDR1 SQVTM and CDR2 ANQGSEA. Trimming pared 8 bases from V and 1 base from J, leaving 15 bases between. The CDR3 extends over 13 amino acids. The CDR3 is CSLVSGGSYEQYF. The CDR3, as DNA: TGCAGCTTAGTGTCAGGGGGGTCCTACGAGCAGTACTTC.

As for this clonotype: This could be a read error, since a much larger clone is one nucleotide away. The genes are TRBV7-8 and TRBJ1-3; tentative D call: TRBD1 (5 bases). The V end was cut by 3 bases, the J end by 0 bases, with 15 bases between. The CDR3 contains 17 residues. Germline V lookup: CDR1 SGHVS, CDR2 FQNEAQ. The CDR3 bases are TGTGCCAGCAGCTTTGAGGCGACGAGGGGCTCTGGAAACACCATATATTTT. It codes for CASSFEATRGSGNTIYF.

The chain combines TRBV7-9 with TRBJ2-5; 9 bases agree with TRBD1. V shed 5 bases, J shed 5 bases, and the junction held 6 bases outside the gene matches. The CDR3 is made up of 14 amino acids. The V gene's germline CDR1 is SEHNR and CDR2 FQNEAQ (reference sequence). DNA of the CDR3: TGTGCCAGCAGCGGACAGGGGCGCAAGGAGACCCAGTACTTC. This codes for CASSGQGRKETQYF.

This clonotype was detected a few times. The CDR3 DNA follows: TGCAGTTGGGTCACGGAGACAGGGGATTATGGCTACACCTTC. This encodes CSWVTETGDYGYTF. The V gene is TRBV20-1, the J gene TRBJ1-2, with 8 bases that match TRBD1. The length of the CDR3 is 14 residues. J lost 5 bases, V lost 8 bases, and 13 bases had no gene match. CDR1 DFQATT and CDR2 SNEGSKA come from the germline V gene (reference sequence).

In DNA form, the CDR3 reads TGTGCCAGCAGTGCGACAGCCGGGGAGCTGTTTTTT. Translation: CASSATAGELFF. The V and J genes are TRBV12-3 or TRBV12-4 and TRBJ2-2; D is perhaps TRBD1 (5 bases). The CDR3 is 12 amino acids. V shed 5 bases and J shed 6 bases, with 7 bases lying between them.

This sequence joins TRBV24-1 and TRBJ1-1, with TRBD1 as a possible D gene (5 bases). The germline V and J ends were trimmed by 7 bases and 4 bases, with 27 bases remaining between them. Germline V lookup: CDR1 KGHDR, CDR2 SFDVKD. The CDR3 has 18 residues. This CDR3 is CATSRDPQSYTVGTEAFF. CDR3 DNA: TGTGCCACCAGCCGGGACCCCCAATCGTATACCGTGGGCACTGAAGCTTTCTTT.

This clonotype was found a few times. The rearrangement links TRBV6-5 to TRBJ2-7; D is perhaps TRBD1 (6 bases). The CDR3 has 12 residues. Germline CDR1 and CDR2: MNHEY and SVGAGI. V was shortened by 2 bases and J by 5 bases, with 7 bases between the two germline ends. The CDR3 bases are TGTGCCAGCAGTTACAAGGGGGACGAGCAGTACTTC. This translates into CASSYKGDEQYF.

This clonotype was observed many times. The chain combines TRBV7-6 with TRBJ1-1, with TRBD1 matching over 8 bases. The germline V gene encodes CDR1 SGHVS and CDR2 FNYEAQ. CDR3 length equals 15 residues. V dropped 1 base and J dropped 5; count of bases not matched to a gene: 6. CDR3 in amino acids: CASSLGTGLGTEAFF. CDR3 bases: TGTGCCAGCAGCTTAGGGACAGGGCTGGGTACTGAAGCTTTCTTT. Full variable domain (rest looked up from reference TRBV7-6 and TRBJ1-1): GAGVSQSPRYKVTKRGQDVALRCDPISGHVSLYWYRQALGQGPEFLTYFNYEAQQDKSGLPNDRFSAERPEGSISTLTIQRTEQRDSAMYRCASSLGTGLGTEAFFGQGTRLTVV.

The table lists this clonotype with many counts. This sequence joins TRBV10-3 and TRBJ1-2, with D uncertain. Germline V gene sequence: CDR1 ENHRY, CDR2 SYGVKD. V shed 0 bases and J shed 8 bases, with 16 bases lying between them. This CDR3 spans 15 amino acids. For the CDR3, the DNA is TGTGCCATCAGTGAGTCGACAACTTACACGGAAGGCTACACCTTC. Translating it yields CAISESTTYTEGYTF.

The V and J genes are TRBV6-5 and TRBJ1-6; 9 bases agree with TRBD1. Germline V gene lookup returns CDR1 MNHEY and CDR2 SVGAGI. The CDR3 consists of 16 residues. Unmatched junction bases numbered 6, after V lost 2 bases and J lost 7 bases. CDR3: CASSYLGTGPNSPLHF. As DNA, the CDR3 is TGTGCCAGCAGTTACCTTGGGACAGGGCCAAATTCACCCCTCCACTTT.

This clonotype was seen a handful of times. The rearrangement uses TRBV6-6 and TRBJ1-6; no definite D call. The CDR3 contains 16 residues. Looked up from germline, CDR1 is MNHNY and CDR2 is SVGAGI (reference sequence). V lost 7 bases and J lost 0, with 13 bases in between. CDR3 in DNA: TGTGCCAGCAATGAACCCAGGAGCTCCTATAATTCACCCCTCCACTTT. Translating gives CASNEPRSSYNSPLHF.

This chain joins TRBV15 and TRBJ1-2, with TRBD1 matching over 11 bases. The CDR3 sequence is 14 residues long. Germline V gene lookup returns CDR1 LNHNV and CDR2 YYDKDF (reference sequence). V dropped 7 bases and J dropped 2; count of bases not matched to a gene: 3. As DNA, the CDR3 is TGTGCCACCAAGAGGGACAGGGGGAACTATGGCTACACCTTC. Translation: CATKRDRGNYGYTF.

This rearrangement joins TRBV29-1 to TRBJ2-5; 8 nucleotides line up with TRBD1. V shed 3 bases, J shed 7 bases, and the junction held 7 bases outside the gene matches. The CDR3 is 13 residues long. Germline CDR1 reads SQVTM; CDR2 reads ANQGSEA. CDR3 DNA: TGCAGCGTTGACTACGGGACAGGTGGGACCCAGTACTTC. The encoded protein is CSVDYGTGGTQYF.

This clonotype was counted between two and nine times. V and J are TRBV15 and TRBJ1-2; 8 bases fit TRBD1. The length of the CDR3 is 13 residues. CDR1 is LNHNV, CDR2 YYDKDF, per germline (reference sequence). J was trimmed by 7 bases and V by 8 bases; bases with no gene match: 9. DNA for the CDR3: TGTGCCACCGCACAGGGGGATGGCTCTGGCTACACCTTC. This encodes CATAQGDGSGYTF.

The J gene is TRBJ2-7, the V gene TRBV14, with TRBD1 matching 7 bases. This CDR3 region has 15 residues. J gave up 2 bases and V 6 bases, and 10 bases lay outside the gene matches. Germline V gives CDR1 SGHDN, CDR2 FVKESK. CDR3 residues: CASSHRQGHTYEQYF. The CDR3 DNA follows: TGTGCCAGCAGTCATCGACAGGGCCATACCTACGAGCAGTACTTC.

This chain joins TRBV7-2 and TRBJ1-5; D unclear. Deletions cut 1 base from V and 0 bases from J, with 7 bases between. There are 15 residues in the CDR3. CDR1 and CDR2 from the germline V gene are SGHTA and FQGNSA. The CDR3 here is CASSLEFFSNQPQHF. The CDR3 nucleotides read TGTGCCAGCAGCTTAGAGTTCTTTAGCAATCAGCCCCAGCATTTT.

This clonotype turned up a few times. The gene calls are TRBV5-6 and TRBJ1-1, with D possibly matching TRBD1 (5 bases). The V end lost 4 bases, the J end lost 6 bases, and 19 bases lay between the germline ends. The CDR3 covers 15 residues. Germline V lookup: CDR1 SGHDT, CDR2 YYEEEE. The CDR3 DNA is TGTGCCAGCAGCCCGCCGGGAGGGGCTCGTGCTGAAGCTTTCTTT. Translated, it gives CASSPPGGARAEAFF. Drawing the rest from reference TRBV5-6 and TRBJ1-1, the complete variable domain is DAGVTQSPTHLIKTRGQQVTLRCSPKSGHDTVSWYQQALGQGPQFIFQYYEEEERQRGNFPDRFSGHQFPNYSSELNVNALLLGDSALYLCASSPPGGARAEAFFGQGTRLTVV.

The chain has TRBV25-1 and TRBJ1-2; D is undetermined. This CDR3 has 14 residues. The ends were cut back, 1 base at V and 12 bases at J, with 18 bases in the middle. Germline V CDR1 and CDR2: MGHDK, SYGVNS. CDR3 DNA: TGTGCCAGCAGTGAATCGGGCATGTACTCTGGAAACACCTTC. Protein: CASSESGMYSGNTF.

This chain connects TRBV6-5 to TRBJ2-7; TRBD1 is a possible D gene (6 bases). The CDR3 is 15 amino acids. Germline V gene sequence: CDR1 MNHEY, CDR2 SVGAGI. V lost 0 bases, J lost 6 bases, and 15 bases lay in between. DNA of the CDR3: TGTGCCAGCAGTTACTCGGGAACACAGGGTTCCGAGCAGTACTTC. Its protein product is CASSYSGTQGSEQYF.

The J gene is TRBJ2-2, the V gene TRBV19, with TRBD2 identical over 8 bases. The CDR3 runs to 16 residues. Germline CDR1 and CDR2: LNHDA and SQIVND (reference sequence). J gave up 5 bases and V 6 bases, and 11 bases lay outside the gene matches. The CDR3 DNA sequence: TGTGCCAGTAGCGGGGGGGCCTCTGGTCATACCGGGGAGCTGTTTTTT. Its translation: CASSGGASGHTGELFF.

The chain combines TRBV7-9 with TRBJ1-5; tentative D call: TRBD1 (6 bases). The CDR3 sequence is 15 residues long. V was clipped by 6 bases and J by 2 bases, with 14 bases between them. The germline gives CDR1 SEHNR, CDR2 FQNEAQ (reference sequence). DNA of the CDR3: TGTGCCAGCAGGAAGGGGGACAATCGCAATCAGCCCCAGCATTTT. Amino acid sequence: CASRKGDNRNQPQHF.

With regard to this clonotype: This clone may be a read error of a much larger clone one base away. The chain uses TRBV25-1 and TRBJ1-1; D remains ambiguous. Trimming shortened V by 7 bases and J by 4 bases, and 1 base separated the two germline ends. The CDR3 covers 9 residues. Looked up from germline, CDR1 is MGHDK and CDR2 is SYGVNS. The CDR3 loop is CASTTEAFF. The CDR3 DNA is TGTGCCAGCACCACTGAAGCTTTCTTT.

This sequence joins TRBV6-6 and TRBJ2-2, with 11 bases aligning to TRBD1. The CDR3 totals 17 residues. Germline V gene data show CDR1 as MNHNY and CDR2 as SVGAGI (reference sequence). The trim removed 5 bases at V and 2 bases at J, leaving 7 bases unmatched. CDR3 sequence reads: CASSRTGGAKNTGELFF. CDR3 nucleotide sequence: TGTGCCAGCAGTAGGACAGGGGGCGCAAAAAACACCGGGGAGCTGTTTTTT.

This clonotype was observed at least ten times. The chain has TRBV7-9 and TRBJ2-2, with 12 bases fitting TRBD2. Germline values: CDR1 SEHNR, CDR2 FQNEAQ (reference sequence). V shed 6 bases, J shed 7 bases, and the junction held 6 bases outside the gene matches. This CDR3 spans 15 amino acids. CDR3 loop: CASRELAGGVGELFF. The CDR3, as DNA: TGTGCCAGCAGAGAACTAGCGGGAGGCGTCGGGGAGCTGTTTTTT.

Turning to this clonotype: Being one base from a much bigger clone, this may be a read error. The CDR3 region has the DNA TGTGCCATCAGTCCTCCGGGACAGGGGAGATATGGCTACACCTTC. Translating it yields CAISPPGQGRYGYTF. J is TRBJ1-2 and V is TRBV7-2; 10 nucleotides line up with TRBD1. V dropped 10 bases and J dropped 5; count of bases not matched to a gene: 13. The CDR3 loop spans 15 amino acids. Germline V gene data show CDR1 as SGHTA and CDR2 as FQGNSA.